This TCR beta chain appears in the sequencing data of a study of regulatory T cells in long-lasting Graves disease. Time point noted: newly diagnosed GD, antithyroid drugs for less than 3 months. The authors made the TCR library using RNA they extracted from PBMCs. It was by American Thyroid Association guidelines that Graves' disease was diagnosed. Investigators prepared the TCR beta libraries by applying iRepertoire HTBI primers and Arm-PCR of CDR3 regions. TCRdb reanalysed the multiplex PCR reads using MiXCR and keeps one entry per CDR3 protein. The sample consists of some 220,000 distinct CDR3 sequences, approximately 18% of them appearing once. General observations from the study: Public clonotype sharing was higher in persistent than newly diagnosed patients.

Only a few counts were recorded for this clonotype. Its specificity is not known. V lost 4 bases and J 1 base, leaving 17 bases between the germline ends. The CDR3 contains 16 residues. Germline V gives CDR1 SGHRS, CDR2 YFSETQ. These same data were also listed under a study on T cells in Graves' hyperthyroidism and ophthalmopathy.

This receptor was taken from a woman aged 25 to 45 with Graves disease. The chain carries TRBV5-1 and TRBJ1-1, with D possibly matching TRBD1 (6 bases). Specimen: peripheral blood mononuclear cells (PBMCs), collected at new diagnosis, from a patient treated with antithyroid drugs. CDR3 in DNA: TGCGCCAGCAGCCTATGGGCGGGGGCGGGGAACACTGAAGCTTTCTTT. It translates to CASSLWAGAGNTEAFF.